This T cell receptor beta chain was captured in a study of Graves' ophthalmopathy and Graves' hyperthyroidism. About the research overall: The study drew peripheral blood at initial diagnosis, before any treatment.

Researchers classed hyperthyroidism as stable given no ophthalmopathy within 18 months of follow-up. RNA transcripts served as template for amplifying TCR beta CDR3 sequences. Investigators did first-round RT-PCR with HTBI primers, then second-round multiplex PCR. MiXCR, applied by TCRdb to the multiplex PCR reads, yields one record per CDR3 protein. The data contain 350,000 to 450,000 distinct CDR3 sequences, roughly 21% of them singletons. Germline V CDR1 and CDR2: KGHSH, LQKENI. V shed 2 bases, J shed 5 bases, and the junction held 8 bases outside the gene matches. The CDR3 totals 15 residues. This clonotype was recorded at least ten times.

The TCR sequence derives from a woman aged 18-35 years with stable Graves' hyperthyroidism. The chain links TRBV18 to TRBJ2-5, with 7 bases fitting TRBD1. Source material: peripheral blood. CDR3 protein: CASSPIGQVSETQYF. The CDR3 nucleotides are TGTGCCAGCTCACCAATTGGACAGGTGTCGGAGACCCAGTACTTC.